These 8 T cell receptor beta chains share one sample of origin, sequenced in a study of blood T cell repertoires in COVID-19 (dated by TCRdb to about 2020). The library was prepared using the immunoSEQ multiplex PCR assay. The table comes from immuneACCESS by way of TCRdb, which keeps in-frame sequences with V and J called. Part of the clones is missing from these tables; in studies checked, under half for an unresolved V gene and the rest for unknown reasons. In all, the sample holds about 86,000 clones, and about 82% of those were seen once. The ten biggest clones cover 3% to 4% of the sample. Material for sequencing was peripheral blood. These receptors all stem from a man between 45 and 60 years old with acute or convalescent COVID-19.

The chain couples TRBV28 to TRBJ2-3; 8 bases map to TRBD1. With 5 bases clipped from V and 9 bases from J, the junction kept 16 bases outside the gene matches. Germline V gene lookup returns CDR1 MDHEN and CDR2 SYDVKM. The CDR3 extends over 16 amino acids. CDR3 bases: TGTGCCAGCAGTATTCCAACAGGGGGAAATTCGGGAACGCAGTATTTT. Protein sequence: CASSIPTGGNSGTQYF.

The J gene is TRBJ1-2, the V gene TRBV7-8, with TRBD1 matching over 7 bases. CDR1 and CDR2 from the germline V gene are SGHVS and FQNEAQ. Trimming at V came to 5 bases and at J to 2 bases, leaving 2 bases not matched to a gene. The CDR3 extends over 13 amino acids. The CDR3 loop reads CASSPDRNYGYTF. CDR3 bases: TGTGCCAGCAGCCCGGACAGGAACTATGGCTACACCTTC.

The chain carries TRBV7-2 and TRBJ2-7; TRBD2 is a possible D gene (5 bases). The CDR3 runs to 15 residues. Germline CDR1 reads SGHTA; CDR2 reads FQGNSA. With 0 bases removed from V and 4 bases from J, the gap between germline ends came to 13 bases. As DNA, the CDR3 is TGTGCCAGCAGCTTAGCGGCGGGCAGTCAGTACGAGCAGTACTTC. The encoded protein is CASSLAAGSQYEQYF.

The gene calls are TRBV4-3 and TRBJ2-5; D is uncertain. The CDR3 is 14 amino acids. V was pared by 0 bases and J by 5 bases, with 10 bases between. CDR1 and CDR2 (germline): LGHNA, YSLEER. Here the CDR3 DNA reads TGCGCCAGCAGCCAAGATACTCTTACGGAGACCCAGTACTTC. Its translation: CASSQDTLTETQYF.

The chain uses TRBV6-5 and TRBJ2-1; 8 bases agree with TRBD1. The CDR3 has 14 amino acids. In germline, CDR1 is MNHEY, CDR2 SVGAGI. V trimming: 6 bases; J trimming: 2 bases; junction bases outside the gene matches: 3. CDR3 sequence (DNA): TGTGCCAGCAGGAAGGGACAGGCCTACAATGAGCAGTTCTTC. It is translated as CASRKGQAYNEQFF.

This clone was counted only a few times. The CDR3 region is CASSLGTGAPEQYF. As DNA, the CDR3 is TGTGCCAGCAGCTTAGGGACAGGGGCGCCCGAGCAGTACTTC. The V call is TRBV11-2, the J call TRBJ2-7; the match to TRBD1 covers 9 bases. This CDR3 has 14 residues. Germline V CDR1 and CDR2: SGHAT, FQNNGV. After removal of 1 base from V and 6 bases from J, the junction contained 4 bases not matched to a gene. The complete variable domain, with remaining parts taken from reference TRBV11-2 and TRBJ2-7, reads EAGVAQSPRYKIIEKRQSVAFWCNPISGHATLYWYQQILGQGPKLLIQFQNNGVVDDSQLPKDRFSAERLKGVDSTLKIQPAKLEDSAVYLCASSLGTGAPEQYFGPGTRLTVT.

In nucleotides, the CDR3 is TGTGCCAGCAGCTTAAACGTCAGGGGCGACGAGCAGTACTTC. Its protein product is CASSLNVRGDEQYF. This chain links TRBV11-2 with TRBJ2-7, with D maybe TRBD1 (6 bases). CDR1 is SGHAT and CDR2 is FQNNGV in the germline V gene. The V end lost 2 bases, the J end lost 5 bases, and 13 bases lay between the germline ends. The CDR3 consists of 14 residues.

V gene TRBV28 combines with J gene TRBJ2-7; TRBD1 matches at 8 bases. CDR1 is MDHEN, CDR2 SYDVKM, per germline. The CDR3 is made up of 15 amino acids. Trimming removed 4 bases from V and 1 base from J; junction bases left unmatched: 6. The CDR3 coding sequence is TGTGCCAGCAGTTCGGGACAGGATGCATCCTACGAGCAGTACTTC. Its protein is CASSSGQDASYEQYF.